The TCR beta chain described here comes from a study of PD-1 blockade in classical Hodgkin lymphoma. The wider study: The patients were dosed with nivolumab 3 mg/kg, infused intravenously every 2 weeks. The study, taken as a whole, reports: Patients who began taking nivolumab under 1 year after ASCT were left out. Similar baseline diversity was found in complete responders and newly diagnosed patients. The study found that TCR diversity rose significantly by C4D1 in CD4+ but not CD8+ cells.

Each of the patients experienced relapse following autologous stem cell transplantation, and their brentuximab vedotin exposure differed. Trimming cost V 4 bases and J 5 bases; bases outside gene matches: 3. Germline V CDR1 and CDR2: SGHDN, FVKESK. CDR3 length: 15 residues. About this clone itself: The antigen is unknown.

Data came from immunoSEQ multiplex PCR; TCRdb stores just in-frame clones and leaves some out. The sample lists approximately 150,000 clones, about four fifths seen once, with about 9.3% in the top ten. The clonotype originates from a human donor with classical Hodgkin lymphoma. This sample comprised peripheral blood mononuclear cells (PBMCs), obtained before the second cycle of nivolumab. The chain has TRBV14 and TRBJ2-1, with TRBD2 identical over 12 bases. The CDR3 DNA follows: TGTGCCAGCAGCCGACTAGCGGGAGCTGACAATGAGCAGTTCTTC. It codes for CASSRLAGADNEQFF.